This T cell receptor beta chain was retrieved from a study of CD8+CD57+ T cells in acquired aplastic anemia. Study-wide context: The DNA of sorted CD4+ and CD8+ cells averaged roughly 3.2 ug.

Trimming stripped 1 base from V and 2 bases from J, with 6 bases between. In germline, CDR1 is SGHTA, CDR2 FQGNSA. This CDR3 is 14 amino acids long. Those patients picked for sequencing had displayed CD8+CD57+ cell expansion on flow cytometry. Genomic DNA provided the template from which TCR beta VDJ and CDR3 profiles were obtained. Each CDR3 protein gets one entry after TCRdb re-called the reads with MiXCR. The repertoire holds more than 150,000 distinct CDR3 sequences, approximately 51% seen once, with 3.2% in the top ten. The chain carries TRBV7-2 and TRBJ1-3; no firm D call. This clonotype was sampled from a human donor with aplastic anemia. The sequenced sample was sorted CD4+, CD8+, or CD8+CD57+ T cells (not recorded which) from PBMCs. The CDR3 region is CASSLGNAGNTIYF. The CDR3 DNA sequence: TGTGCCAGCAGCTTAGGAAATGCTGGAAACACCATATATTTT.